The entry below describes one TCR beta chain. Its cognate antigen has yet to be identified. No qualities accompany the bases; no much larger clone lies one base away. The library was produced with the immunoSEQ multiplex PCR assay. Drawn from immuneACCESS, this table holds only the in-frame rearrangements with V and J called that TCRdb kept. Clones are partly lost; checked studies trace under half to an unresolved V gene and leave the rest unexplained. This sample holds roughly 93,000 clones; around 90% were observed only once. Of the sample, less than 2.5% falls within the top ten clones. The CDR3 goes from the cysteine to the phenylalanine over 16 residues. The entry retains the CDR3 DNA only, 48 bases that are in frame from base 1. These data originate in a study of T cell changes during pregnancy in multiple sclerosis (dated 2019 in TCRdb). Concerning the study at large: The study examined how the T cell repertoire changed over the course of pregnancy in women with multiple sclerosis.

The sequence was collected from a female donor in good health, enrolled as a control in a pregnancy study. This specimen was peripheral blood, taken after pregnancy. The chain uses TRBV21-1 and TRBJ1-5; the table's D gene call, TRBD1, was not cross checked with the DNA. TRBV21-1 is a known pseudogene. The DNA sequence is given as TGTGCCAGCAGCCCCTGTAAGACAGGGGGTCGTCAGCCCCAGCATTTT. This translates into CASSPCKTGGRQPQHF.